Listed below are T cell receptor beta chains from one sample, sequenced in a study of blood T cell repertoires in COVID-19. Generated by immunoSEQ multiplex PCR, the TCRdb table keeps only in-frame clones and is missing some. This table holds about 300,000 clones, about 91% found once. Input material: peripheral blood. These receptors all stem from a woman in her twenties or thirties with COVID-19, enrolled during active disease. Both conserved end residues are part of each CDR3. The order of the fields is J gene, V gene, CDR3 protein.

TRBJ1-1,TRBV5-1,CASSFGEQEAFF
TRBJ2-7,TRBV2,CASRPPGWGGEQYF
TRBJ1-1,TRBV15,CATSRDGYGATEAFF
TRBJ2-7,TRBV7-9,CASSPPAEHEQYF
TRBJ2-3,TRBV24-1,CATRQGTTDTQYF
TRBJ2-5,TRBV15,CATSSRGRRETQYF
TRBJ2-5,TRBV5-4,CASSLGLGLAGGLKTQYF
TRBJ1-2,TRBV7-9,CASSLKGQGSYTF
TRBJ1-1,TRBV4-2,CASSQISVNTEAFF
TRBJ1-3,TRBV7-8,CATRSGNTIYF
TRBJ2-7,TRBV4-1,CASSQGGGYEQYF
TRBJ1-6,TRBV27,CASRVRGAVSYNSPLHF
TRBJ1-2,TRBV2,CASSYTGGSGYTF
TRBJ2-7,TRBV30,CAWIRQTYYEQYF
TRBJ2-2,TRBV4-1,CASSQEPIARGGELFF
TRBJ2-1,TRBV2,CASSGASGAINEQFF